This passage covers 27 T cell receptor beta chains from one sample sequenced in a study of cytomegalovirus exposure and HLA in healthy donors. The PCR used 60 Vbeta and 13 Jbeta primers. Libraries were prepared by immunoSEQ multiplex PCR; TCRdb keeps only in-frame clonotypes and omits some of them. The table shows 90,000 to 120,000 clones, with about 80% occurring only once. The specimen was PBMCs. These receptors all come from a man between 45 and 60 years old in good health and CMV-seropositive.

V usage is TRBV28 and J usage is TRBJ1-5; 8 nucleotides line up with TRBD1. V gave up 6 bases and J gave up 6 bases; unmatched junction bases: 4. Per germline, CDR1 MDHEN and CDR2 SYDVKM. CDR3 size: 13 residues. The CDR3 nucleotides are TGTGCCAGCAGCCTTGACAGGGGTCAGCCCCAGCATTTT. Its protein product is CASSLDRGQPQHF.

This clone appeared a few times. V is TRBV5-1 and J is TRBJ2-3; TRBD1 might be the D (5 bases). The germline V gene encodes CDR1 SGHRS and CDR2 YFSETQ. V dropped 3 bases and J dropped 2 bases, with 13 bases sitting between them. This CDR3 has 15 residues. CDR3: CASSSAGNPTDTQYF. The CDR3 DNA reads TGCGCCAGCAGCTCTGCAGGGAACCCCACAGATACGCAGTATTTT.

The chain combines TRBV11-2 with TRBJ2-7, with 8 nucleotides matching TRBD2. CDR3 length: 15 amino acids. With V trimmed by 2 bases and J by 4 bases, 7 bases remained unmatched. In germline, CDR1 is SGHAT, CDR2 FQNNGV. The CDR3 DNA sequence: TGTGCCAGCAGCTTAACAGCGGGAGTGGGATACGAGCAGTACTTC. Translating it yields CASSLTAGVGYEQYF.

V usage is TRBV18 and J usage is TRBJ2-3; D call uncertain. Germline V lookup: CDR1 KGHSH, CDR2 LQKENI. Trimming removed 3 bases at V and 0 bases at J, with 10 bases between. The CDR3 has 15 residues. CDR3 protein: CASSPAQMSTDTQYF. The CDR3 region has the DNA TGTGCCAGCTCACCTGCCCAGATGAGCACAGATACGCAGTATTTT.

V gene TRBV5-4 combines with J gene TRBJ2-1, with TRBD2 identical over 10 bases. CDR1 and CDR2 from the germline V gene are SGHNT and YYREEE (reference sequence). The CDR3 is made up of 15 amino acids. V lost 0 bases to trimming and J lost 4 bases; unmatched junction nucleotides: 1. CDR3 DNA sequence: TGTGCCAGCAGCTTGGATAGCGGGGGGTACAATGAGCAGTTCTTC. Its protein is CASSLDSGGYNEQFF.

As regards this clone: Other DNA sequences of this sample code for an identical CDR3. The CDR3 DNA reads TGTGCCAGCAGCTTAGGAGCAGGGCAGGGTCTCACAGATACGCAGTATTTT. It yields the protein CASSLGAGQGLTDTQYF. The chain combines TRBV11-1 with TRBJ2-3, with D perhaps TRBD1 (5 bases). V lost 1 base to trimming and J lost 2 bases, with 16 bases between them. Germline CDR1 SGHAT, CDR2 FQDESV (reference sequence). The length of the CDR3 is 17 residues.

The chain uses TRBV7-6 and TRBJ2-7, with TRBD1 matching 9 bases. This CDR3 is built from 16 residues. Germline V CDR1 and CDR2: SGHVS, FNYEAQ. J lost 5 bases, V lost 1 base, and 9 bases had no gene match. The CDR3 loop is CASSLVGTGFVDEQYF. Written as DNA, the CDR3 is TGTGCCAGCAGCTTAGTAGGGACAGGGTTTGTCGACGAGCAGTACTTC.

The chain combines TRBV5-1 with TRBJ2-5; weak D call: TRBD2 (6 bases). Germline lookup yields CDR1 SGHRS and CDR2 YFSETQ. Deletions cut 5 bases from V and 3 bases from J, with 8 bases between. There are 12 residues in the CDR3. The CDR3 sequence: CASSWGEETQYF. The DNA of the CDR3 is TGCGCCAGCAGTTGGGGGGAAGAGACCCAGTACTTC.

This chain uses TRBV10-1 with TRBJ2-3; 8 bases line up with TRBD2. J lost 5 bases, V lost 2 bases, and 15 bases had no gene match. CDR1 WNHNN and CDR2 SYGVQD come from the germline V gene (reference sequence). The CDR3 runs 18 residues. The CDR3 sequence is CASSEGALAGPVIDTQYF. The DNA for the CDR3 is TGCGCCAGCAGTGAGGGGGCTTTAGCGGGGCCTGTTATAGATACGCAGTATTTT.

The genes are TRBV6-1 and TRBJ1-5; D not certain. The germline CDR1 and CDR2 sequences are MNHNS and SASEGT. V lost 2 bases and J 0 bases, leaving 14 bases between the germline ends. This CDR3 spans 17 amino acids. The CDR3 here is CASSEPEYKYSNQPQHF. The CDR3 DNA is TGTGCCAGCAGTGAACCAGAATACAAGTATAGCAATCAGCCCCAGCATTTT.

This sequence joins TRBV7-2 and TRBJ2-7; D may be TRBD2 (6 bases). Germline CDR1 and CDR2: SGHTA and FQGNSA. This CDR3 has 13 residues. V was clipped by 9 bases and J by 3 bases, with 15 bases between them. The CDR3 nucleotides are TGTGCCAGTTCAAAACGGGGGTTCTACGAGCAGTACTTC. It yields the protein CASSKRGFYEQYF.

This clone was recorded a few times. V usage is TRBV6-1 and J usage is TRBJ1-5; 7 nucleotides match TRBD1. The J segment lost 1 base and the V segment lost 5 bases, leaving 5 bases of the junction unmatched. Looked up from germline, CDR1 is MNHNS and CDR2 is SASEGT. This CDR3 region has 15 residues. CDR3 in amino acids: CASSKEGASNQPQHF. The CDR3 DNA sequence: TGTGCCAGCAGTAAGGAGGGGGCAAGCAATCAGCCCCAGCATTTT.

This clone has only a few counts. The chain joins TRBV15 to TRBJ2-6; TRBD1 aligns across 7 bases. Germline lookup yields CDR1 LNHNV and CDR2 YYDKDF (reference sequence). CDR3 length: 16 amino acids. The trim removed 3 bases at V and 3 bases at J, leaving 5 bases unmatched. This CDR3 reads CATSSDHRGGANVLTF. The CDR3 region has the DNA TGTGCCACCAGCAGCGATCACAGGGGTGGGGCCAACGTCCTGACTTTC.

This clone has only a few counts. The rearrangement links TRBV27 to TRBJ1-4; the match to TRBD1 covers 9 bases. V was clipped by 2 bases and J by 5 bases; unmatched bases: 0. Germline assignment: CDR1 MNHEY and CDR2 SMNVEV (reference sequence). The CDR3 extends over 14 amino acids. CDR3 DNA: TGTGCCAGCAGTTTAGACAGGGGGAATGAAAAACTGTTTTTT. Protein sequence: CASSLDRGNEKLFF. Full variable domain (missing parts from reference TRBV27 and TRBJ1-4): EAQVTQNPRYLITVTGKKLTVTCSQNMNHEYMSWYRQDPGLGLRQIYYSMNVEVTDKGDVPEGYKVSRKEKRNFPLILESPSPNQTSLYFCASSLDRGNEKLFFGSGTQLSVL.

The DNA for the CDR3 is TGCGCCAGCAGCTTGGCCCGCGGGACAGGGTCGTATGGCTACACCTTC. Residues: CASSLARGTGSYGYTF. The V call is TRBV5-1, the J call TRBJ1-2; 9 nucleotides match TRBD1. The germline CDR1 and CDR2 sequences are SGHRS and YFSETQ. The CDR3 extends over 16 amino acids. Trimming took 0 bases from V and 5 from J; bases not matched to a gene: 8.

This clone was detected only a few times. This chain connects TRBV30 to TRBJ1-4; D is possibly TRBD1 (6 bases). V was cut by 2 bases and J by 5 bases, with 18 bases left in between. This CDR3 is 16 amino acids long. CDR1 GTSNPN and CDR2 SVGIG come from the germline V gene (reference sequence). CDR3 in amino acids: CAWSKGGAPANEKLFF. For the CDR3, the DNA is TGTGCCTGGAGTAAGGGGGGGGCCCCTGCAAATGAAAAACTGTTTTTT.

This clone came up a few times. The V gene is TRBV9, the J gene TRBJ1-6, with 7 bases that match TRBD1. Germline V gene sequence: CDR1 SGDLS, CDR2 YYNGEE. V dropped 0 bases and J dropped 7; count of bases not matched to a gene: 13. This CDR3 is 18 amino acids long. The CDR3 loop is CASSVDPFHRGRNSPLHF. The CDR3 region has the DNA TGTGCCAGCAGCGTAGACCCCTTCCACAGGGGAAGAAATTCACCCCTCCACTTT.

This chain joins TRBV28 and TRBJ1-1; a weak D match, TRBD1 (5 bases). CDR1 MDHEN and CDR2 SYDVKM come from the germline V gene. This CDR3 region has 10 residues. Trimming removed 10 bases from V and 10 bases from J, with 13 bases in between. The CDR3 reads CATRETGAFF. In nucleotides, the CDR3 is TGTGCCACCAGGGAAACAGGAGCTTTCTTT.

V is TRBV5-6 and J is TRBJ2-5; TRBD2 matches at 9 bases. This CDR3 spans 16 amino acids. V lost 6 bases, J lost 0 bases, and 9 bases stayed unmatched. Germline lookup yields CDR1 SGHDT and CDR2 YYEEEE. In DNA, the CDR3 is TGTGCCAGCATCCTACTAAGCGGGGGGAACCAAGAGACCCAGTACTTC. This sequence encodes CASILLSGGNQETQYF.

V gene TRBV2 combines with J gene TRBJ2-1; 8 nucleotides match TRBD2. Germline V gene lookup returns CDR1 SNHLY and CDR2 FYNNEI. V dropped 4 bases and J dropped 15; count of bases not matched to a gene: 8. CDR3 length: 12 amino acids. DNA for the CDR3: TGTGCCAGCAGTGCTGAGCGGGAGTGCAGGTTCTTC. Translating gives CASSAERECRFF.

The chain is built from TRBV5-1 and TRBJ2-1; 11 nucleotides match TRBD1. This CDR3 has 15 amino acids. The germline CDR1 and CDR2 sequences are SGHRS and YFSETQ. V trimming: 4 bases; J trimming: 10 bases; junction bases outside the gene matches: 10. CDR3 nucleotides: TGCGCCAGCAGCCTAGGGACAGGGGGAAGGGGCGAGCAGTTCTTC. Translation gives CASSLGTGGRGEQFF.

The chain joins TRBV5-1 to TRBJ2-5; a weak D match, TRBD2 (6 bases). V dropped 3 bases and J dropped 0 bases, with 12 bases sitting between them. The CDR3 consists of 15 residues. Germline CDR1 and CDR2: SGHRS and YFSETQ. The CDR3 protein is CASSWGGTYQETQYF. CDR3 DNA sequence: TGCGCCAGCAGCTGGGGTGGGACTTACCAAGAGACCCAGTACTTC.

The chain carries TRBV12-1 and TRBJ1-2; the table calls TRBD1, which could not be checked here. TRBV12-1 is flagged as a pseudogene. This CDR3 spans 16 amino acids. CDR3 in amino acids: CASSLRRDRGPYGYTF. In DNA form, the CDR3 reads TGTGCCAGCAGCCTACGACGGGACAGGGGGCCCTATGGCTACACCTTC.

This clone occurred once. This sequence joins TRBV5-6 and TRBJ2-5; weak D call: TRBD1 (6 bases). TRBJ2-7 explains the end of the DNA better; the J call may be wrong. This CDR3 region has 14 residues. Germline assignment: CDR1 SGHDT and CDR2 YYEEEE. The chain's CDR3 is CASSFLRGSYEQYF. DNA for the CDR3: TGTGCCAGCAGCTTTCTCAGGGGCTCCTACGAGCAGTACTTC.

This clone was picked up a small number of times. The chain couples TRBV2 to TRBJ1-3, with D unresolved. V lost 6 bases and J lost 3, with 15 bases in between. Germline CDR1 SNHLY, CDR2 FYNNEI. The CDR3 spans 15 residues. Here the CDR3 DNA reads TGTGCCAGCAGCGGCGGGGATACAATTGGAAACACCATATATTTT. Its translation: CASSGGDTIGNTIYF.

The chain employs TRBV6-6 and TRBJ1-1; TRBD1 matches at 7 bases. J gave up 0 bases and V 6 bases, and 7 bases lay outside the gene matches. The V gene's germline CDR1 is MNHNY and CDR2 SVGAGI (reference sequence). The CDR3 extends over 15 amino acids. CDR3 residues: CASRNRGRLNTEAFF. The CDR3 DNA is TGTGCCAGCAGGAACAGGGGAAGGCTGAACACTGAAGCTTTCTTT.

Comment on this clone: A read error may account for a junction end that differs from germline. The rearrangement links TRBV5-1 to TRBJ1-3, with TRBD1 matching 10 bases. The CDR3 is 14 residues long. The germline gives CDR1 SGHRS, CDR2 YFSETQ. CDR3 DNA: TGCGCCAGCAGCGGGACAGGGGCTGGAAGCACCATATATTTT. Amino acid sequence: CASSGTGAGSTIYF. Using reference TRBV5-1 and TRBJ1-3 for the parts outside the CDR3, the full variable domain is KAGVTQTPRYLIKTRGQQVTLSCSPISGHRSVSWYQQTPGQGLQFLFEYFSETQRNKGNFPGRFSGRQFSNSRSEMNVSTLELGDSALYLCASSGTGAGSTIYFGEGSWLTVV.